This TCR beta chain came from a study of radiotherapy plus CTLA-4 blockade in lung cancer. At the level of the study: Patients showed objective responses in about 20% of cases, and disease control was achieved by approximately 33%. General study points: Together with interferon-beta, which increased in serum after radiation, early dynamic changes in blood T cell clones were reportedly the best predictors of response. Clones derived from tumor TCRs expanded in blood after radiotherapy plus ipilimumab.

A word on this clone: Its antigen is currently unknown.

This table comes from immunoSEQ multiplex PCR, and its TCRdb copy is limited to in-frame clones, with some not included. The sample yields about 60,000 clones, about 70% seen once. With ipilimumab providing CTLA-4 blockade, focal radiation was administered to patients who had chemo-refractory metastatic non-small-cell lung cancer. CDR3 length: 13 amino acids. Per the germline V gene, CDR1 is ENHRY and CDR2 is SYGVKD. The V gene end was trimmed by 6 bases and the J gene end by 9 bases; junction bases not matched to a gene: 5. The clonotype comes from a human donor with non-small cell lung cancer whose response to radiotherapy plus ipilimumab could not be evaluated. The sample here was peripheral blood, taken from a patient treated with radiotherapy plus ipilimumab. V is TRBV10-3 and J is TRBJ1-6, with 7 bases that match TRBD1. The CDR3 DNA follows: TGTGCCATCAGCCTACAGGGGAGTTCACCCCTCCACTTT. It translates to CAISLQGSSPLHF.